The 14 T cell receptor beta chains below all came from one sample that was sequenced in a study of spatial heterogeneity in lung cancer. Study outcomes and limitations: The study found that expanded intratumoral alpha and beta TCR counts tracked tumor mutation counts.

TCRdb called the 5' RACE reads again in MiXCR, with one record for every CDR3 protein. The sample contains roughly 6,000 distinct CDR3 sequences, around 16% of which appear only once. These receptors' targets are unknown. Indicated time point: sample taken at primary tumor resection. This specimen was lung tumor tissue, taken at surgery. The receptors shown here come from a male donor with early-stage non-small cell lung cancer.

This clonotype was counted many times. A library prepared for alpha chains yielded this beta chain as an off-target read; its size is of little meaning. The V and J genes are TRBV28 and TRBJ1-5; D call uncertain. The germline V gene has CDR1 MDHEN and CDR2 SYDVKM. The germline V and J ends were trimmed by 7 bases and 4 bases, with 14 bases remaining between them. This CDR3 has 14 amino acids. The CDR3 bases are TGTGCCAGCATCCAGCCCTTTCTTAATCAGCCCCAGCATTTT. Its translation: CASIQPFLNQPQHF. Looking up the rest from reference TRBV28 and TRBJ1-5 gives the full variable domain: DVKVTQSSRYLVKRTGEKVFLECVQDMDHENMFWYRQDPGLGLRLIYFSYDVKMKEKGDIPEGYSVSREKKERFSLILESASTNQTSMYLCASIQPFLNQPQHFGDGTRLSIL.

This clonotype rates as medium-sized. Being off target in a library aimed at alpha chains, this beta chain has a size of little meaning. J is TRBJ2-5 and V is TRBV9, with 9 bases that match TRBD1. Trimming at V came to 4 bases and at J to 4 bases, leaving 8 bases not matched to a gene. CDR1 is SGDLS, CDR2 YYNGEE, per germline. The CDR3 runs to 15 residues. The CDR3 region has the DNA TGTGCCAGCAGCAAGAACAGGGGGCCGGGAGAGACCCAGTACTTC. It specifies CASSKNRGPGETQYF.

By sample share, this clonotype is medium-sized (0.01 to 0.1%). A library made for alpha chains picked up this beta chain off target, so its size means little. V gene TRBV3-1 combines with J gene TRBJ2-7; 9 bases map to TRBD2. V was clipped by 4 bases and J by 5 bases; unmatched bases: 9. Germline loops: CDR1 LGHDT, CDR2 YNNKEL (reference sequence). The CDR3 runs to 15 residues. The CDR3 coding sequence is TGTGCCAGCAGCCCCATAAGCGGGACTAGCAACGAGCAGTACTTC. The encoded protein is CASSPISGTSNEQYF.

By share, this clonotype ranks as medium-sized. This beta chain is a stray read from a library made for alpha chains; its abundance is not meaningful. The chain combines TRBV11-2 with TRBJ1-3; D remains ambiguous. The CDR3 is 12 residues long. Germline assignment: CDR1 SGHAT and CDR2 FQNNGV. Trimming shortened V by 3 bases and J by 4 bases, and 4 bases separated the two germline ends. CDR3 sequence: CASSFLGNTIYF. CDR3 in DNA: TGTGCCAGCAGCTTCCTAGGAAACACCATATATTTT. The variable domain in full, completed from reference TRBV11-2 and TRBJ1-3, reads EAGVAQSPRYKIIEKRQSVAFWCNPISGHATLYWYQQILGQGPKLLIQFQNNGVVDDSQLPKDRFSAERLKGVDSTLKIQPAKLEDSAVYLCASSFLGNTIYFGEGSWLTVV.

This clonotype is medium-sized by share. This beta chain was picked up by a library intended for alpha chains and is off target, so its count carries little meaning. The V and J genes are TRBV11-1 and TRBJ2-2; 8 bases agree with TRBD1. Germline CDR1 is SGHAT and CDR2 is FQDESV (reference sequence). The CDR3 is 16 amino acids. V lost 5 bases, J lost 1 base, and 6 bases stayed unmatched. CDR3 residues: CASSRGTGGNTGELFF. For the CDR3, the DNA is TGTGCCAGCAGCCGGGGGACAGGAGGGAACACCGGGGAGCTGTTTTTT.

This clonotype was seen more than once but under ten times. As an off-target read in a library built for alpha chains, this beta chain has a frequency of little significance. The V call is TRBV6-2 or TRBV6-3, the J call TRBJ2-1; tentatively, D is TRBD1 or TRBD2 (6 bases each). Germline V gene data show CDR1 as MNHEY and CDR2 as SVGEGT. Between the trimmed V and J ends, which lost 7 bases and 3 bases, there was a span of 10 bases. The CDR3 has 13 residues. The CDR3 reads CASKEGDYNEQFF. In DNA form, the CDR3 reads TGTGCCAGCAAGGAGGGGGACTACAATGAGCAGTTCTTC.

This clonotype was observed a handful of times. Within a library made for alpha chains, this beta chain is off target, and its count is uninformative. The chain has TRBV20-1 and TRBJ2-6; D remains ambiguous. V lost 0 bases and J 0 bases, leaving 3 bases between the germline ends. Germline V gene data show CDR1 as DFQATT and CDR2 as SNEGSKA (reference sequence). This CDR3 is 14 amino acids long. The CDR3 DNA is TGCAGTGCTAGAGATGGCTCTGGGGCCAACGTCCTGACTTTC. Translated: CSARDGSGANVLTF.

There are many counts of this clonotype. This beta chain is a stray read from a library made for alpha chains; its abundance is not meaningful. This sequence joins TRBV20-1 and TRBJ2-7; D may be TRBD1 or TRBD2 (5 bases each). This CDR3 is built from 14 residues. Germline lookup yields CDR1 DFQATT and CDR2 SNEGSKA (reference sequence). Trimming removed 6 bases from V and 2 bases from J, with 17 bases in between. CDR3 sequence (DNA): TGCAGTGCCACCCTTGGGGGATTCCCCTACGAGCAGTACTTC. It encodes CSATLGGFPYEQYF.

This clonotype is medium-sized (0.01 to 0.1%) by share. Since the library was made to target alpha chains, this beta chain is a stray read and its abundance is not meaningful. CDR3 coding DNA: TGTGCAAGTCGCTTAGGGTGGGGTCCGACAGCCGCACACTACGAGCAGTACTTC. Amino acids: CASRLGWGPTAAHYEQYF. The J gene is TRBJ2-7, the V gene TRBV12-2; whether TRBD1, the table's D call, matches the DNA was not checked. TRBV12-2 is a pseudogene. This CDR3 has 18 amino acids.

This clonotype was recorded many times. This beta chain is an off-target read within a library intended for alpha chains, so its frequency means little. The chain joins TRBV6-1 to TRBJ2-7; D gene ambiguous. Looked up from germline, CDR1 is MNHNS and CDR2 is SASEGT. The ends were cut back, 0 bases at V and 5 bases at J, with 5 bases in the middle. This CDR3 comprises 12 residues. The CDR3 bases are TGTGCCAGCAGTGAAGCTAGGGACGAGCAGTACTTC. Translating it yields CASSEARDEQYF.

There are many counts of this clonotype. In a library made to pick up alpha chains, this beta chain is a stray read with a size that means little. The rearrangement uses TRBV7-2 and TRBJ2-7; no firm D call. Trimming left V 2 bases short and J 2 bases short, with 22 bases between. The CDR3 totals 18 residues. Germline loops: CDR1 SGHTA, CDR2 FQGNSA. CDR3 sequence: CASSLRRRVGDLTYEQYF. CDR3 nucleotide sequence: TGTGCCAGCAGCTTAAGGAGAAGGGTAGGCGACTTAACCTACGAGCAGTACTTC.

There are many counts of this clonotype. This beta chain represents an off-target read in a library built for alpha chains; its size is of limited meaning. The genes are TRBV11-2 and TRBJ2-1; no clear D gene. The germline gives CDR1 SGHAT, CDR2 FQNNGV. Trimming removed 0 bases from V and 0 bases from J, with 6 bases in between. The CDR3 covers 15 residues. The CDR3 DNA reads TGTGCCAGCAGCTTAGAACTTAGCTCCTACAATGAGCAGTTCTTC. This codes for CASSLELSSYNEQFF.

This clonotype is medium-sized within its sample. This beta chain represents an off-target read in a library built for alpha chains; its size is of limited meaning. The chain combines TRBV4-1 with TRBJ2-6; D might be TRBD1 or TRBD2, each matching 5 bases. This CDR3 has 17 residues. Looked up from germline, CDR1 is MGHRA and CDR2 is YSYEKL. Trimming pared 0 bases from V and 0 bases from J, leaving 9 bases between. The CDR3 coding sequence is TGCGCCAGCAGCCAAGATGGGACGGGCTCTGGGGCCAACGTCCTGACTTTC. This gives the protein CASSQDGTGSGANVLTF.

This clonotype is medium-sized by share. For a library built for alpha chains, this beta chain is a stray read; little rests on its size. This sequence joins TRBV7-9 and TRBJ2-5, with D possibly TRBD2 on 5 matching bases. Trimming shortened V by 7 bases and J by 9 bases, and 12 bases separated the two germline ends. Germline V gene sequence: CDR1 SEHNR, CDR2 FQNEAQ (reference sequence). This CDR3 is built from 11 residues. The CDR3 nucleotides read TGTGCCAGCACCAACGCCGGGGCCCAGTACTTC. Its protein product is CASTNAGAQYF.